A selection of T cell receptor beta chains follows, all from one sample in a study of shared clonotypes between healthy human individuals. The method was immunoSEQ multiplex PCR; TCRdb's version includes in-frame clones alone and lacks a portion of them. Of about 1.9 million clones in the sample, approximately 92% were seen once. Sequencing was performed on naive CD8+ T cells from PBMCs. These receptors all stem from a man between 18 and 29 years old in good health. Some clones in this sample may be carry-over from other donors' samples. CDR3s include the opening cysteine and the closing phenylalanine or tryptophan. The size of a clone is reported for some rows only, either as once, few or many, or as a class for expanded clones.

v_gene: TRBV7-7
abundance: -
CDR3aa: CASSLAFGGGSTDTQYF

v_gene: TRBV19
abundance: -
CDR3aa: CASSFEGSNQPQHF

v_gene: TRBV7-3
abundance: -
CDR3aa: CASSPDPGDEQFF

v_gene: TRBV28
abundance: -
CDR3aa: CASSLLVTGGFYEQYF

v_gene: TRBV15
abundance: -
CDR3aa: CATRQQGDTGELFF

v_gene: TRBV7-2
abundance: -
CDR3aa: CASSPPSVAGERETQYF

v_gene: TRBV5-1
abundance: -
CDR3aa: CASSLYELGLAASTDTQYF

v_gene: TRBV7-9
abundance: -
CDR3aa: CASSLVTDSYEQYF

v_gene: TRBV27
abundance: -
CDR3aa: CASSPVRGTEAFF

v_gene: TRBV4-2
abundance: -
CDR3aa: CASSPALSSYEQYF

v_gene: TRBV27
abundance: -
CDR3aa: CASSFNSRVHNEQFF

v_gene: TRBV4-1
abundance: -
CDR3aa: CASSQVKGLAGEGATDTQYF

v_gene: TRBV29-1
abundance: once
CDR3aa: CSVDSRQGANYEQYF

v_gene: TRBV27
abundance: -
CDR3aa: CASSPHSGDTQYF

v_gene: TRBV7-8
abundance: -
CDR3aa: CASRGGQESYEQYF

v_gene: TRBV7-2
abundance: -
CDR3aa: CASSLSRDYLSGANVLTF

v_gene: TRBV7-8
abundance: few
CDR3aa: CASSNRLGAGELFF

v_gene: TRBV12-5
abundance: -
CDR3aa: CASAPTQGQGSGNEQFF

v_gene: TRBV19
abundance: -
CDR3aa: CASREAGITGELFF

v_gene: TRBV15
abundance: -
CDR3aa: CATSRPVSGRQQFF

v_gene: TRBV28
abundance: -
CDR3aa: CASSSFGTFYEQYF

v_gene: TRBV14
abundance: -
CDR3aa: CASSLGAGTEAFF

v_gene: TRBV7-2
abundance: once
CDR3aa: CASRNWGLAGGNEQFF

v_gene: TRBV30
abundance: -
CDR3aa: CAWSQGSSYEQYF

v_gene: TRBV27
abundance: once
CDR3aa: CASTLRGPHTDTQYF

v_gene: TRBV11-3
abundance: -
CDR3aa: CASSPRYEDNEQFF

v_gene: TRBV27
abundance: -
CDR3aa: CASADRGYSTDTQYF

v_gene: TRBV7-9
abundance: -
CDR3aa: CASSPGKPYGYTF

v_gene: TRBV6-5
abundance: -
CDR3aa: CASSYSDRGAETQYF

v_gene: TRBV19
abundance: -
CDR3aa: CASSWTGQTEAFF

v_gene: TRBV5-1
abundance: -
CDR3aa: CASSPGGLEQYF

v_gene: TRBV10-1
abundance: -
CDR3aa: CAGYKIASRGQPQHF

v_gene: TRBV7-8
abundance: -
CDR3aa: CASSPGVGYEQYF

v_gene: TRBV27
abundance: -
CDR3aa: CASSLSRGEVDQPQHF

v_gene: TRBV15
abundance: -
CDR3aa: CATSARDLTITDTQYF

v_gene: TRBV10-2
abundance: -
CDR3aa: CASSATLAANSYEQYF

v_gene: TRBV27
abundance: -
CDR3aa: CASSLGGLRAGELFF

v_gene: TRBV19
abundance: -
CDR3aa: CASSIEAPGSNEKLFF

v_gene: TRBV4-3
abundance: -
CDR3aa: CASSHGTALNTGELFF

v_gene: TRBV10-3
abundance: -
CDR3aa: CAISGTNTEAFF

v_gene: TRBV28
abundance: -
CDR3aa: CASSFWGAGAFF

v_gene: TRBV28
abundance: -
CDR3aa: CASSLWGTSGRYEQYF

v_gene: TRBV4-1
abundance: -
CDR3aa: CASSQAGVGLARNEQFF

v_gene: TRBV7-2
abundance: -
CDR3aa: CASSLMMTYEQYF

v_gene: TRBV27
abundance: -
CDR3aa: CASSLFLGAPGHDSNQPQHF

v_gene: TRBV7-9
abundance: -
CDR3aa: CASSSLGGTDTQYF

v_gene: TRBV19
abundance: -
CDR3aa: CASRDEQETQYF

v_gene: TRBV18
abundance: -
CDR3aa: CASSPAPVTYEQYF

v_gene: TRBV7-9
abundance: -
CDR3aa: CASSHHTSGTSGREQFF

v_gene: TRBV19
abundance: -
CDR3aa: CASDGGTAYNEQFF

v_gene: TRBV9
abundance: -
CDR3aa: CASSVGGGLVYEQYF

v_gene: TRBV10-3
abundance: -
CDR3aa: CAISERSLTYEQYF

v_gene: TRBV9
abundance: -
CDR3aa: CASSVGSGEQFF